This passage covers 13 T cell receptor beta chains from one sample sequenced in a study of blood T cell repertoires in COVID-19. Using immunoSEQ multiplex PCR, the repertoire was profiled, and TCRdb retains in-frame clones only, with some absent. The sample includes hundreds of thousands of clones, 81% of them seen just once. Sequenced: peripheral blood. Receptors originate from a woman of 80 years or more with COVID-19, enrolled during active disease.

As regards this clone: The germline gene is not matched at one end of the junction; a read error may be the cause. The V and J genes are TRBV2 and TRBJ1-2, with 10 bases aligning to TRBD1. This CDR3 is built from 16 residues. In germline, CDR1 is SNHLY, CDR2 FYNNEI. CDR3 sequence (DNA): TGTGCCAGCAGTTTCTCCAATCGGACAGGGGGGAAAACTATAAACTTC. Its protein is CASSFSNRTGGKTINF.

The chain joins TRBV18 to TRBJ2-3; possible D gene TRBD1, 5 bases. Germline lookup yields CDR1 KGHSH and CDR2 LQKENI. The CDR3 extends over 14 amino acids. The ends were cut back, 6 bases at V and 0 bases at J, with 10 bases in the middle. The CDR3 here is CASSQGSSTDTQYF. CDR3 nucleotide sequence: TGTGCCAGCTCCCAGGGTTCTAGCACAGATACGCAGTATTTT.

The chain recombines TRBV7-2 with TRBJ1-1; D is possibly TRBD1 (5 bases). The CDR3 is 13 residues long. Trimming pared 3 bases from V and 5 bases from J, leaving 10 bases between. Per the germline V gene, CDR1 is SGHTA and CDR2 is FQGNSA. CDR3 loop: CASSFSGWTEAFF. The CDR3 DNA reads TGTGCCAGCAGCTTCTCAGGGTGGACTGAAGCTTTCTTT. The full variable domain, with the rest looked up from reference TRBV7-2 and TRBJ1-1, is GAGVSQSPSNKVTEKGKDVELRCDPISGHTALYWYRQSLGQGLEFLIYFQGNSAPDKSGLPSDRFSAERTGGSVSTLTIQRTQQEDSAVYLCASSFSGWTEAFFGQGTRLTVV.

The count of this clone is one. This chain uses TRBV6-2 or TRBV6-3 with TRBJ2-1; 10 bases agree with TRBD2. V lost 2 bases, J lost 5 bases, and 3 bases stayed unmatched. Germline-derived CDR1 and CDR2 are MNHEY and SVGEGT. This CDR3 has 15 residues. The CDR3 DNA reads TGTGCCAGCAGTTACGGACTAGCGGCCAACAATGAGCAGTTCTTC. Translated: CASSYGLAANNEQFF.

The CDR3 DNA reads as TGTGCCAGCAGTCCTGACTCTTTCTCTGGAAACACCATATATTTT. Encoded protein: CASSPDSFSGNTIYF. V is TRBV3-1 (or the pseudogene TRBV3-2) and J is TRBJ1-3; the D is unclear. CDR3 length: 15 residues. V lost 6 bases and J 0 bases, leaving 12 bases between the germline ends. Germline V gene sequence: CDR1 LGHDT, CDR2 YNNKEL (reference sequence).

The CDR3 coding sequence is TGTGCCAGTAGGCGGGGGCCGGGGGAGACCCAGTACTTC. Protein product: CASRRGPGETQYF. The V call is TRBV19, the J call TRBJ2-5; D is possibly TRBD2 (7 bases). The CDR3 is made up of 13 amino acids. The germline CDR1 and CDR2 sequences are LNHDA and SQIVND (reference sequence). V lost 6 bases and J 5 bases, leaving 13 bases between the germline ends.

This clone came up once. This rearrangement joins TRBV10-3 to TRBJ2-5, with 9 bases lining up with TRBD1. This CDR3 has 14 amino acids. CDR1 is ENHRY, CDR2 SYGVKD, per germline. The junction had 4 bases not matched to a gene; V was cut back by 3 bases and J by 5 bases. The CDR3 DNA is TGTGCCATCAGTGAAGGACAGGGGTACGAGACCCAGTACTTC. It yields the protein CAISEGQGYETQYF.

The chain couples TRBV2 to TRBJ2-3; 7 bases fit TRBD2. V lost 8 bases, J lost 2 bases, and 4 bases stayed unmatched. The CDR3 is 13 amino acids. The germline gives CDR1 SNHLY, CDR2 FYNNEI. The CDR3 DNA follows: TGTGCCAGCCGGGGGGACCCCACAGATACGCAGTATTTT. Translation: CASRGDPTDTQYF.

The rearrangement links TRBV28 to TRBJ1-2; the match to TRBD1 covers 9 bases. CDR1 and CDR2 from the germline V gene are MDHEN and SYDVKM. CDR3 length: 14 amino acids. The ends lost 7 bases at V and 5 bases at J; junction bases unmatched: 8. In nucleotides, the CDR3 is TGTGCCAGCATTACAGGGGGCGCCGGGTATGGCTACACCTTC. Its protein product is CASITGGAGYGYTF.

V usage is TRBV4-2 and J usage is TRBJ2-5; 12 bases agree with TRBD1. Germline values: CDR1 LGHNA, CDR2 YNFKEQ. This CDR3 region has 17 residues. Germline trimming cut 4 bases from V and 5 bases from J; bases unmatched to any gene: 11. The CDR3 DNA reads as TGTGCCAGCAGCCCAGGTGGGGGACAGGGGGCATCGGAGACCCAGTACTTC. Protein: CASSPGGGQGASETQYF.

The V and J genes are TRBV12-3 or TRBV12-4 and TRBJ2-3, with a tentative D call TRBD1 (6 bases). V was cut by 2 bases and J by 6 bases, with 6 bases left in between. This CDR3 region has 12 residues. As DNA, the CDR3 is TGTGCCAGCAGTTTAAGGGGGGATACGCAGTATTTT. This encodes CASSLRGDTQYF.

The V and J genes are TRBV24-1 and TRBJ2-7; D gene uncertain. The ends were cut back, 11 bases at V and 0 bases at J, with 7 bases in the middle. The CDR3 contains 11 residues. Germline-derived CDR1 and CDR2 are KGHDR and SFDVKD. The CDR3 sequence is CAKSTSYEQYF. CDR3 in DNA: TGTGCCAAGAGTACCTCCTACGAGCAGTACTTC.

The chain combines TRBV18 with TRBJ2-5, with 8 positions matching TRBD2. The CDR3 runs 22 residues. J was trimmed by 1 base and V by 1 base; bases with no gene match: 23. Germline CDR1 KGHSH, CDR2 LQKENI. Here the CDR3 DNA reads TGTGCCAGCTCACCACTCCCGGTGCGGGGCGGGGGGACCAGAGAATTCCAAGAGACCCAGTACTTC. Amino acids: CASSPLPVRGGGTREFQETQYF.